This T cell receptor (beta chain) emerged from a study of CD4 and CD8 cells across lung adenocarcinoma regions (dated by TCRdb to the late 2010s). Background for the entire study: The study compared tumor centers with tumor margins to examine intratumor heterogeneity of the T cell receptor repertoire.

V was cut back by 5 bases and J by 0 bases, leaving a gap of 16 bases between them. CDR1 MNHEY and CDR2 SMNVEV are derived from the germline V gene (reference sequence). The CDR3 goes from the cysteine to the phenylalanine over 16 residues. The retained sequence is limited to the CDR3, 48 bases, with the frame set at the first base. Patients with localized lung adenocarcinoma, a subtype of non-small cell lung cancer, were used as donors. The samples were taken from the centers of localized lung adenocarcinomas. For TCR repertoire analysis, CD8+ T cells from tumor tissue were profiled separately from CD4+ T cells. Compared with the rest of its sample, this clonotype is large (0.1 to 1%). The target of this receptor is not known. No much larger clone exists at a distance of one base, and base qualities are not known. Library method: PCR. The sequencer listed for this sample is HiSeq X Ten. TCRdb reanalyzed the raw reads on its own, using fastp at Q25 for trimming and MiXCR for clone calling, and kept in-frame beta chains. Every entry covers one CDR3 protein and lists the most common genes and DNA from its rows. The sample table contains approximately 25,000 distinct CDR3 sequences; only one count was recorded for 53% of them. The leading ten clones occupy about half of the sample.

This chain joins TRBV27 to TRBJ1-2; matching of 6 bases hints at TRBD1 as the D gene. The sample consisted of CD8+ T cells from the center of a lung tumor. Reading the label with the study, this specimen's cell subset or site is: tumor center region. The receptor was derived from a male donor with lung adenocarcinoma. The CD4 and CD8 labels of this study may be unreliable. The CDR3 protein sequence reads: CASSTSGGPANYGYTF. The DNA sequence reads TGTGCCAGCAGTACCTCCGGGGGCCCAGCTAACTATGGCTACACCTTC.